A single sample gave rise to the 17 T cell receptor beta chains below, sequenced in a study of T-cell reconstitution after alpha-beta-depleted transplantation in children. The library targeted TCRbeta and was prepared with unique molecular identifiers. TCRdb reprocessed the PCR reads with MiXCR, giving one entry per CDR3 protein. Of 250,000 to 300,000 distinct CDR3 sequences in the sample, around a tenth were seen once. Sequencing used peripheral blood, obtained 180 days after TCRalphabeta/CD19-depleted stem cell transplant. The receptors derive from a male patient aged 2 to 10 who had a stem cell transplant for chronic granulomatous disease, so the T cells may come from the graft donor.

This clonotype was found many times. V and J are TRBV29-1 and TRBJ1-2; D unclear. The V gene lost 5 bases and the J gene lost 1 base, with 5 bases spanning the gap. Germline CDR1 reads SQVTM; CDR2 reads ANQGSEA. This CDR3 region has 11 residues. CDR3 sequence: CSVLSNYGYTF. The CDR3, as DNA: TGCAGCGTTTTGAGTAACTATGGCTACACCTTC.

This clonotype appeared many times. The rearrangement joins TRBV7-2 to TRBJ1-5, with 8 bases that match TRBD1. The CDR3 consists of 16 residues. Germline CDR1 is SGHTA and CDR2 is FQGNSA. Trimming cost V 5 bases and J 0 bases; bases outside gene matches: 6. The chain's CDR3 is CASSHRGGVSNQPQHF. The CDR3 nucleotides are TGTGCCAGCAGCCACAGGGGGGGGGTTAGCAATCAGCCCCAGCATTTT. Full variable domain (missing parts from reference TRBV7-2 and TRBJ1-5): GAGVSQSPSNKVTEKGKDVELRCDPISGHTALYWYRQSLGQGLEFLIYFQGNSAPDKSGLPSDRFSAERTGGSVSTLTIQRTQQEDSAVYLCASSHRGGVSNQPQHFGDGTRLSIL.

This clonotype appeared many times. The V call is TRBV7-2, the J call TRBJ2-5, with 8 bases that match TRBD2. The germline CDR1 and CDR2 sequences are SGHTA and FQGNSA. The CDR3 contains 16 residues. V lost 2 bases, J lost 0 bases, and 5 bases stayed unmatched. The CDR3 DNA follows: TGTGCCAGCAGCTTAAAGGCTAGCGGGTACCAAGAGACCCAGTACTTC. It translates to CASSLKASGYQETQYF.

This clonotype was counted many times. The CDR3 reads CASSNGGAFYNEQFF. Here the CDR3 DNA reads TGTGCCAGCAGTAACGGGGGGGCCTTCTACAATGAGCAGTTCTTC. The V gene is TRBV6-5, the J gene TRBJ2-1; TRBD2 agrees at 8 bases. The CDR3 contains 15 residues. V shed 5 bases and J 3 bases; nucleotides not matched to a gene: 6. Germline-derived CDR1 and CDR2 are MNHEY and SVGAGI.

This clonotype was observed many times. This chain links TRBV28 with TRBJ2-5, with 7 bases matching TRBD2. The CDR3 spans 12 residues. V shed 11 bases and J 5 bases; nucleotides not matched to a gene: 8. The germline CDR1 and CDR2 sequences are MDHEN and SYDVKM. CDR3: CAVGAGEETQYF. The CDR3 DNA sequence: TGTGCCGTCGGGGCGGGGGAGGAGACCCAGTACTTC.

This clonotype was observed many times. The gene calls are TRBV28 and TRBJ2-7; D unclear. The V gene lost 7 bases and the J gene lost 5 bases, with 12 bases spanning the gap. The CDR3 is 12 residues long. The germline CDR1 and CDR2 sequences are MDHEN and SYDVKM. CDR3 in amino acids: CASTVVDHEQYF. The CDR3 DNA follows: TGTGCCAGCACGGTAGTAGATCACGAGCAGTACTTC.

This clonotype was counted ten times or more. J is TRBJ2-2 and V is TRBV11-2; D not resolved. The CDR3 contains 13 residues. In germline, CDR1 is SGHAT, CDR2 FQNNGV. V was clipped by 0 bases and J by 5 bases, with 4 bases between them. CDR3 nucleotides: TGTGCCAGCAGCTTAGACCCTACCGGGGAGCTGTTTTTT. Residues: CASSLDPTGELFF.

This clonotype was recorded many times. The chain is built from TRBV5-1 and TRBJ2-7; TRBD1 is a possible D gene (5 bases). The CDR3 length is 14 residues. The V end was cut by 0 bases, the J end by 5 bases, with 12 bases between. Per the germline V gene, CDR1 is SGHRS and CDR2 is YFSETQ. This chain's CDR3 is CASSLVQGNHEQYF. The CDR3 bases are TGCGCCAGCAGCTTGGTTCAGGGTAACCACGAGCAGTACTTC. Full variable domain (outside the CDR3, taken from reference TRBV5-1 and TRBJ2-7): KAGVTQTPRYLIKTRGQQVTLSCSPISGHRSVSWYQQTPGQGLQFLFEYFSETQRNKGNFPGRFSGRQFSNSRSEMNVSTLELGDSALYLCASSLVQGNHEQYFGPGTRLTVT.

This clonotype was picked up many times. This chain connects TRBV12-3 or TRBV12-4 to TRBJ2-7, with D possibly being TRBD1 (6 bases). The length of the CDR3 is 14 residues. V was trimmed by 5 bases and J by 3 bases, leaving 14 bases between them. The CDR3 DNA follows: TGTGCCAGCAGTCCCCGAGGACAGCACTACGAGCAGTACTTC. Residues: CASSPRGQHYEQYF.

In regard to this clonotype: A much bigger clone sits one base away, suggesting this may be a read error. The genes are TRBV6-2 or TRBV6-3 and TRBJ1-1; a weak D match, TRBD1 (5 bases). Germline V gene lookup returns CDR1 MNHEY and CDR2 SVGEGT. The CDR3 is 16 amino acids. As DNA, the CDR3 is TGTGCCAGCAGTTACGGAAAAACGGGACTCAACATTGAAGCTTTCTTT. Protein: CASSYGKTGLNIEAFF.

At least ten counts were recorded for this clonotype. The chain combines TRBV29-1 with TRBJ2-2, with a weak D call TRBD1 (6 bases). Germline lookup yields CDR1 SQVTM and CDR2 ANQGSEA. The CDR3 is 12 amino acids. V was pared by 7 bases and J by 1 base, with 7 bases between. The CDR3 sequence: CSGGQNTGELFF. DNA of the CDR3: TGCAGCGGGGGACAGAACACCGGGGAGCTGTTTTTT.

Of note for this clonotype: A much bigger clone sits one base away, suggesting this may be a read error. The DNA of the CDR3 is TGTGCCAGCAGCCACGCAGGGTCTGAAGTTTTCTTT. Translation: CASSHAGSEVFF. V gene TRBV6-2 or TRBV6-3 combines with J gene TRBJ1-1; D may be TRBD1 (5 bases). In germline, CDR1 is MNHEY, CDR2 SVGEGT. The CDR3 sequence is 12 residues long.

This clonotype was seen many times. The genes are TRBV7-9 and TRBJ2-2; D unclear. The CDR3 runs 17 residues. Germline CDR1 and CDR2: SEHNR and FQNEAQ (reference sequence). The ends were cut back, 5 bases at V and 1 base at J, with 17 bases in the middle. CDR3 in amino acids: CASSPRGSMGNTGELFF. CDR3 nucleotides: TGTGCCAGCAGCCCTCGTGGGTCCATGGGGAACACCGGGGAGCTGTTTTTT. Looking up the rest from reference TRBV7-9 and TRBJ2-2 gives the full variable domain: DTGVSQNPRHKITKRGQNVTFRCDPISEHNRLYWYRQTLGQGPEFLTYFQNEAQLEKSRLLSDRFSAERPKGSFSTLEIQRTEQGDSAMYLCASSPRGSMGNTGELFFGEGSRLTVL.

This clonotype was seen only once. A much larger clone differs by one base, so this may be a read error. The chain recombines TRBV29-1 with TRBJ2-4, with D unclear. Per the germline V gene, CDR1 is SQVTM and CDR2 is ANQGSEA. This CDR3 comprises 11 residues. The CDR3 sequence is CSVRPKNIQSF. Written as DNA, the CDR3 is TGCAGCGTGCGACCAAAAAACATTCAGTCCTTC. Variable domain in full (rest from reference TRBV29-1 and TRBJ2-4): SAVISQKPSRDICQRGTSLTIQCQVDSQVTMMFWYRQQPGQSLTLIATANQGSEATYESGFVIDKFPISRPNLTFSTLTVSNMSPEDSSIYLCSVRPKNIQSFGAGTRLSVL.

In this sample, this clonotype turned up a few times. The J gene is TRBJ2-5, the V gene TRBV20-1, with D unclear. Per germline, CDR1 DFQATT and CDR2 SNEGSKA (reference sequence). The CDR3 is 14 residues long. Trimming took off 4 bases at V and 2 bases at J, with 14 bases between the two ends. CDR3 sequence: CSAIKWSGQETQYF. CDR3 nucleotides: TGCAGTGCTATAAAGTGGTCTGGACAAGAGACCCAGTACTTC.

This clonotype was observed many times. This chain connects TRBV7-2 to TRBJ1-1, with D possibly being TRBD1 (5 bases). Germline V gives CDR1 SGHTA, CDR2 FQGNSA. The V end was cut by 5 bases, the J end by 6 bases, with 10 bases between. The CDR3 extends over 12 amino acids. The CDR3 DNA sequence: TGTGCCAGCAGCCCGGGACTGTCTGAAGCTTTCTTT. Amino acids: CASSPGLSEAFF.

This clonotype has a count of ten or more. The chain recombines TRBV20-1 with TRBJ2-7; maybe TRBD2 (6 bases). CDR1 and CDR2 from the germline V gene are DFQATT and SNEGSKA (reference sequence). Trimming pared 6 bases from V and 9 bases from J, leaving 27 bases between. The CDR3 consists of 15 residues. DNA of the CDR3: TGCAGTGCCTCCGGACCGGGACTTACAAACATCGGGCAGTACTTC. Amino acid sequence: CSASGPGLTNIGQYF.